This record looks at one TCR beta chain sequence and its context. Its antigen remains unidentified. Per-nucleotide qualities are absent, and no much larger clonotype sits a single base away. These data belong to a study of shared T cell receptors in the human thymus listed by TCRdb under 2021. Background for the entire study: The study examined how self-reactive, shared T-cell receptor alpha chains are generated in the human thymus.

The library was built by means of the immunoSEQ multiplex PCR assay. As stored in TCRdb, this immuneACCESS dataset retains in-frame rearrangements with V and J assigned. A fraction of the clones does not appear; measured against another copy, unresolved V genes explain less than half of the discrepancy, and the remainder lacks a known reason. The sample table lists a few hundred thousand clones, around 95% of them with a count of one. Around 0.019% of the sample is taken by the ten largest. From the cysteine through the phenylalanine, the CDR3 covers 15 amino acids. Only the CDR3 region is kept as DNA, spanning 45 bases read in frame from base 1. Based on the germline V gene (reference sequence), the CDR1 and CDR2 sequences are SEHNR and FQNEAQ. The V and J ends are trimmed by 0 bases and 3 bases, leaving 12 bases between them.

The rearranged chain carries TRBV7-9 and TRBJ2-7, and perhaps TRBD1 as D gene, on 5 matching bases. The origin of this receptor is a human donor. What was sequenced was thymocytes. The CDR3 region has the sequence CASSLAPGLDYEQYF. The sequenced DNA is TGTGCCAGCAGCTTAGCGCCAGGGTTGGACTACGAGCAGTACTTC.